Listed below are T cell receptor beta chains from one sample, sequenced in a study of cytomegalovirus exposure and HLA in healthy donors. Assay: immunoSEQ multiplex PCR; the TCRdb copy retains only in-frame clones and omits some. The data hold 150,000 to 200,000 clones, with roughly 80% observed a single time. Sequenced sample: PBMCs. These receptors all come from a female donor in good health and CMV-seronegative. Both conserved end residues are part of each CDR3. D genes are given only for firm matches. A clone size is listed for some rows: how often the clone was seen (once, few, many), or a class if it is expanded.

size,J,length,D,V,DNA,CDR3
.,TRBJ1-5,11,.,TRBV10-2,TGCGCCAGCAGTGAGACGGGGCCCCAGCATTTT,CASSETGPQHF
.,TRBJ2-3,15,TRBD2,TRBV18,TGTGCCAGCTCAGCGGGACTAGAAAGCACAGATACGCAGTATTTT,CASSAGLESTDTQYF
.,TRBJ2-7,13,TRBD1,TRBV10-3,TGTGCCACCAGACGGACAGGGGCTCACGAGCAGTACTTC,CATRRTGAHEQYF
few,TRBJ2-7,16,.,TRBV5-6,TGTGCCAGCAGCTTGGTTACATGGTCCGGAGACTACGAGCAGTACTTC,CASSLVTWSGDYEQYF
.,TRBJ1-1,12,.,TRBV30,TGTGCCTTCTACCGGGACACCACTGAAGCTTTCTTT,CAFYRDTTEAFF
.,TRBJ2-7,14,.,TRBV5-1,TGCGCCAGCAGCTCGGGACATACGACCTACGAGCAGTACTTC,CASSSGHTTYEQYF
few,TRBJ1-5,12,.,TRBV7-2,TGTGCCAGCAGCCAAGGGGCGGGGAAGGTTCATTTT,CASSQGAGKVHF
.,TRBJ2-5,15,TRBD2,TRBV7-2,TGTGCCAGCACCCTCCTCTGGGGGGGTTCCGGGACCCAGTACTTC,CASTLLWGGSGTQYF
.,TRBJ1-6,14,.,TRBV15,TGTGCCACCAGCACGATAACGGGGTACTCACCCCTCCACTTT,CATSTITGYSPLHF
.,TRBJ2-7,14,TRBD2,TRBV30,TGTGCCTTGCGCCCGGGGGGTACCTTCTACGAGCAGTACTTC,CALRPGGTFYEQYF
.,TRBJ1-3,13,.,TRBV19,TGTGCCAGTAGCGGAAGCGTTGGAAACACCATATATTTT,CASSGSVGNTIYF
.,TRBJ2-6,14,TRBD1,TRBV2,TGTGCCAGCAGTACAGGGGCGGGGGCCAACGTCCTGACTTTC,CASSTGAGANVLTF
.,TRBJ2-5,13,.,TRBV11-3,TGTGCCAGTTCCCAGGGCAGCGGGTGGACCCAGTACTTC,CASSQGSGWTQYF
.,TRBJ1-5,15,TRBD1,TRBV18,TGTGCCAGCTCACCAACAGGGGGGTTCGATCAGCCCCAGCATTTT,CASSPTGGFDQPQHF
.,TRBJ2-1,15,.,TRBV5-1,TGCGCCAGCAGCTCGAACCAGGACAGCTACAATGAGCAGTTCTTC,CASSSNQDSYNEQFF
.,TRBJ2-3,16,TRBD2,TRBV6-4,TGTGCCAGCAGTAAGACTAGCGGGGAGAGAGGGGATACGCAGTATTTT,CASSKTSGERGDTQYF
.,TRBJ1-2,16,TRBD1,TRBV2,TGTGCCACCCCTGGGGACAGGGGAATGGGAGACTATGGCTACACCTTC,CATPGDRGMGDYGYTF
.,TRBJ2-1,18,TRBD2,TRBV29-1,TGCAGCGTTGAAGATTCACTAGCGGGGGGCCTCTCCATCTATGAGCAGTTCTTC,CSVEDSLAGGLSIYEQFF
.,TRBJ2-7,16,TRBD1,TRBV11-2,TGTGCCAGCAGCTTAACGGGGACAGGGGTTAATTATGAGCAGTACTTC,CASSLTGTGVNYEQYF
.,TRBJ2-7,13,.,TRBV2,TGTGCCAGCAGTGGGGGTCGACAGCGCGAGCAGTACTTC,CASSGGRQREQYF
.,TRBJ1-6,16,.,TRBV11-2,TGTGCCAGCAGCTTAAACAGGGCCTATCACAATTCACCCCTCCACTTT,CASSLNRAYHNSPLHF
.,TRBJ2-7,14,.,TRBV19,TGTGCCAGTAGTGCCCGGGACACGTCCTACGAGCAGTACTTC,CASSARDTSYEQYF
.,TRBJ1-5,15,TRBD1,TRBV19,TGTGCCAGTAGCGCCTTTGGACAGGGAATTAAGCCCCAGCATTTT,CASSAFGQGIKPQHF
.,TRBJ1-4,14,.,TRBV6-1,TGTGCCAGCAGTAAGGGGGGGACTAATGAAAAACTGTTTTTT,CASSKGGTNEKLFF
few,TRBJ1-4,12,.,TRBV7-9,TGTTCCAGCAGCTTAGATGGGGGGAGGCTGTTTTTT,CSSSLDGGRLFF
.,TRBJ1-2,18,TRBD1,TRBV30,TGTGCCTGGAGTATGAGAGGGACAGGGAGGAACCCTAACTATGGCTACACCTTC,CAWSMRGTGRNPNYGYTF
.,TRBJ1-5,13,.,TRBV27,TGTGCCAGCAGTCCCCGAGGGGGTCAGCCCCAGCATTTT,CASSPRGGQPQHF
.,TRBJ2-1,15,.,TRBV9,TGTGCCAGCAAGAAGGAAGACGGGAGATACAATGAGCAGTTCTTC,CASKKEDGRYNEQFF
.,TRBJ1-3,16,TRBD1,TRBV18,TGTGCCAGCTCCACCTCAGGGGGCAAAGCTGGAAACACCATATATTTT,CASSTSGGKAGNTIYF
.,TRBJ1-1,12,.,TRBV7-6,TGTGCCAGCAGCGCGGGGGGACCTGAAGCTTTCTTT,CASSAGGPEAFF
.,TRBJ2-1,17,TRBD2,TRBV10-3,TGTGCCATCGCTTCTCGGGGTGGGACTAGCGGCCTAAATGAGCAGTTCTTC,CAIASRGGTSGLNEQFF
.,TRBJ2-2,15,TRBD2,TRBV30,TGTGCCTGGAGTGAAGGACTAGCGGGAGCCGGGGAGCTGTTTTTT,CAWSEGLAGAGELFF
.,TRBJ1-2,15,TRBD1,TRBV5-1,TGCGCCAGCAGCTTGTATCAGGGGGAGTTATATGGCTACACCTTC,CASSLYQGELYGYTF
.,TRBJ1-4,14,.,TRBV6-5,TGTGCCAGCAAGAGGCAGGGTGGAAATGAAAAACTGTTTTTT,CASKRQGGNEKLFF
few,TRBJ2-7,16,.,TRBV13,TGTGCCAGCAGCTTAGGTCGGGCAGGGCCCTCCTACGAGCAGTACTTC,CASSLGRAGPSYEQYF
.,TRBJ2-6,17,.,TRBV19,TGTGCCAGTAAGGGGGTCGCAGGGAGGGGTGGGGCCAACGTCCTGACTTTC,CASKGVAGRGGANVLTF
few,TRBJ1-2,12,.,TRBV11-2,TGTGCCAGCACCGAACAGGGTCTTGGCTACACCTTC,CASTEQGLGYTF
few,TRBJ2-2,13,TRBD1,TRBV30,TGTGCCGGAAGACAGGGGATTACCGGGGAGCTGTTTTTT,CAGRQGITGELFF
.,TRBJ1-1,15,.,TRBV5-4,TGTGCCAGCAGCCCCCCAGGAGGGGATAGGTTGCGAGCTTTCTTT,CASSPPGGDRLRAFF
.,TRBJ1-2,16,.,TRBV6-5,TGTGCCAGCAGTTACGGTGGGCAGGGGTCTAACTATGGCTACACCTTC,CASSYGGQGSNYGYTF
.,TRBJ1-2,15,TRBD1,TRBV30,TGTGCCTGGAAGCCCCTGACAGGGGGCAACTATGGCTACACCTTC,CAWKPLTGGNYGYTF
once,TRBJ1-1,15,.,TRBV11-2,TGTGCCAGCAGCTCCTACTCCAGGGTTAACACTGAAGCTTTCTTT,CASSSYSRVNTEAFF
.,TRBJ1-5,16,.,TRBV19,TGTGCCAGTAGTATAGACTGGCAGGGGAACAATCAGCCCCAGCATTTT,CASSIDWQGNNQPQHF
.,TRBJ1-4,15,.,TRBV10-3,TGTGCCATCAGTGATCGAGGGAGAAAGGATGAAAAACTGTTTTTT,CAISDRGRKDEKLFF
.,TRBJ1-1,12,.,TRBV30,TGTGCCCTTCGACATGGGAACACTGAAGCTTTCTTT,CALRHGNTEAFF
.,TRBJ2-3,16,.,TRBV4-1,TGCGCCAGCAGGCCCGTGGGACTCGTAAACACAGATACGCAGTATTTT,CASRPVGLVNTDTQYF